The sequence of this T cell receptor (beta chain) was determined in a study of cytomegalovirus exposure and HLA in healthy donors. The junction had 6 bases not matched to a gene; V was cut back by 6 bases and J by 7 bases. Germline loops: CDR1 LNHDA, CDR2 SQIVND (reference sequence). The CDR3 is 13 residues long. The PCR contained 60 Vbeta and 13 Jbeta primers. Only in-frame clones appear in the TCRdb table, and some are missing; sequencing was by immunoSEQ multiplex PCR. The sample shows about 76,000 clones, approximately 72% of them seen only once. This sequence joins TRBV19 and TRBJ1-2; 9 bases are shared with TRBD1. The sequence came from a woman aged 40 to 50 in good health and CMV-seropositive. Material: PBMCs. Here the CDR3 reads CASSEQGAGGYTF. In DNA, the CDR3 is TGTGCCAGTAGCGAACAGGGGGCCGGTGGCTACACCTTC.